Below are 18 T cell receptor beta chains sequenced from a single sample in a study of cytomegalovirus exposure and HLA in healthy donors. Use of 60 Vbeta and 13 Jbeta primers characterized the PCR. Assay used: immunoSEQ multiplex PCR; TCRdb lists only in-frame clones, some missing. Of approximately 72,000 clones in the sample, around 80% were seen once. What was sequenced was PBMCs. The receptors were sampled from a man aged 18 to 30 in good health and CMV-seronegative.

This sequence joins TRBV30 and TRBJ1-5; TRBD1 is a possible D gene (5 bases). The germline CDR1 and CDR2 sequences are GTSNPN and SVGIG (reference sequence). V dropped 1 base and J dropped 5 bases, with 9 bases sitting between them. The CDR3 covers 13 residues. The CDR3 spells CAWSGGRDQPQHF. The CDR3 coding sequence is TGTGCCTGGAGTGGAGGCAGGGATCAGCCCCAGCATTTT.

This clone was observed a handful of times. V gene TRBV19 combines with J gene TRBJ2-1, with D perhaps matching TRBD1 (6 bases). Germline V lookup: CDR1 LNHDA, CDR2 SQIVND (reference sequence). V was shortened by 5 bases and J by 3 bases, with 14 bases between the two germline ends. The CDR3 consists of 15 residues. CDR3 nucleotides: TGTGCCAGTAGTTGGAGTGGGGGCCGCTACAATGAGCAGTTCTTC. Amino acids: CASSWSGGRYNEQFF.

The rearrangement uses TRBV7-2 and TRBJ2-7, with 7 bases aligning to TRBD1. Germline V gives CDR1 SGHTA, CDR2 FQGNSA. This CDR3 is 14 amino acids long. V lost 1 base, J lost 6 bases, and 6 bases stayed unmatched. The CDR3 nucleotides read TGTGCCAGCAGCTTAGACAGGGGTGGAATCGAGCAGTACTTC. Translated: CASSLDRGGIEQYF.

The V and J genes are TRBV19 and TRBJ1-4; D perhaps matches TRBD1 (5 bases). The germline V and J ends were trimmed by 6 bases and 7 bases, with 12 bases remaining between them. The length of the CDR3 is 13 residues. The V gene's germline CDR1 is LNHDA and CDR2 SQIVND (reference sequence). This chain's CDR3 is CASRGPNGEKLFF. The CDR3 coding sequence is TGTGCCAGTAGGGGGCCCAATGGTGAAAAACTGTTTTTT.

V and J are TRBV28 and TRBJ2-7, with TRBD1 as a possible D gene (6 bases). CDR3 length equals 14 residues. The germline V gene encodes CDR1 MDHEN and CDR2 SYDVKM. The V gene lost 3 bases and the J gene lost 7 bases, with 16 bases spanning the gap. CDR3 DNA sequence: TGTGCCAGCAGTTTCTTACGGCAAGGGGGAGAGCAGTACTTC. Encoded protein: CASSFLRQGGEQYF.

This chain uses TRBV6-1 with TRBJ2-1, with D tentatively TRBD2 (5 bases). The CDR3 is 15 amino acids. Trimming shortened V by 4 bases and J by 0 bases, and 10 bases separated the two germline ends. The germline V gene has CDR1 MNHNS and CDR2 SASEGT. DNA for the CDR3: TGTGCCAGCAGTGCTGACGGAGGCTCCTACAATGAGCAGTTCTTC. It codes for CASSADGGSYNEQFF.

The V and J genes are TRBV6-5 and TRBJ1-2, with unresolved D. CDR3 size: 11 residues. V was trimmed by 8 bases and J by 5 bases, leaving 9 bases between them. Germline CDR1 MNHEY, CDR2 SVGAGI. In DNA, the CDR3 is TGTGCCAGCGGTGTAGAATATGGCTACACCTTC. Protein sequence: CASGVEYGYTF.

This sequence joins TRBV11-1 and TRBJ2-3; D might be TRBD2 (5 bases). The germline CDR1 and CDR2 sequences are SGHAT and FQDESV (reference sequence). The CDR3 consists of 14 residues. V was clipped by 4 bases and J by 3 bases, with 11 bases between them. The CDR3 bases are TGTGCCAGCAGCTCGGGGATTTCGACAGATACGCAGTATTTT. Translation: CASSSGISTDTQYF.

The V call is TRBV5-4, the J call TRBJ2-5, with TRBD2 matching over 11 bases. Unmatched junction bases numbered 2, after V lost 6 bases and J lost 1 base. In germline, CDR1 is SGHNT, CDR2 YYREEE (reference sequence). The CDR3 extends over 14 amino acids. CDR3 nucleotide sequence: TGTGCCAGCAAACTAGCGGGGGCCCAAGAGACCCAGTACTTC. This encodes CASKLAGAQETQYF.

This chain links TRBV9 with TRBJ2-2, with D possibly TRBD2 on 5 matching bases. The ends were cut back, 0 bases at V and 0 bases at J, with 9 bases in the middle. The CDR3 sequence is 16 residues long. The germline gives CDR1 SGDLS, CDR2 YYNGEE. This CDR3 is CASSVGPGTNTGELFF. DNA for the CDR3: TGTGCCAGCAGCGTAGGGCCGGGAACGAACACCGGGGAGCTGTTTTTT.

In DNA, the CDR3 is TGCGCCAGCAGTGCCAGCGGGGTCGGGGAGCTGTTTTTT. Translating it yields CASSASGVGELFF. This chain connects TRBV5-1 to TRBJ2-2, with TRBD2 matching over 7 bases. The V gene end was trimmed by 5 bases and the J gene end by 7 bases; junction bases not matched to a gene: 5. Germline CDR1 reads SGHRS; CDR2 reads YFSETQ. The CDR3 is made up of 13 amino acids.

The chain links TRBV5-6 to TRBJ1-3; D perhaps matches TRBD1 (5 bases). V was clipped by 4 bases and J by 8 bases, with 13 bases between them. There are 13 residues in the CDR3. CDR1 and CDR2 from the germline V gene are SGHDT and YYEEEE. The CDR3 protein is CASSGDGDYTIYF. CDR3 DNA: TGTGCCAGCAGCGGAGACGGGGACTACACCATATATTTT. Using reference TRBV5-6 and TRBJ1-3 for the parts outside the CDR3, the full variable domain is DAGVTQSPTHLIKTRGQQVTLRCSPKSGHDTVSWYQQALGQGPQFIFQYYEEEERQRGNFPDRFSGHQFPNYSSELNVNALLLGDSALYLCASSGDGDYTIYFGEGSWLTVV.

The V gene is TRBV27, the J gene TRBJ1-4; 10 positions agree with TRBD1. This CDR3 spans 17 amino acids. V shed 8 bases, J shed 8 bases, and the junction held 17 bases outside the gene matches. CDR1 is MNHEY and CDR2 is SMNVEV in the germline V gene (reference sequence). The CDR3 loop reads CASGQGQGRPVGEKLFF. The CDR3 nucleotides are TGTGCCAGCGGCCAGGGACAGGGGAGGCCCGTGGGCGAAAAACTGTTTTTT. Using reference TRBV27 and TRBJ1-4 for the parts outside the CDR3, the full variable domain is EAQVTQNPRYLITVTGKKLTVTCSQNMNHEYMSWYRQDPGLGLRQIYYSMNVEVTDKGDVPEGYKVSRKEKRNFPLILESPSPNQTSLYFCASGQGQGRPVGEKLFFGSGTQLSVL.

This clone came up once. This chain connects TRBV30 to TRBJ2-7; TRBD2 agrees at 13 bases. The CDR3 length is 18 residues. Germline CDR1 and CDR2: GTSNPN and SVGIG (reference sequence). J lost 2 bases, V lost 2 bases, and 12 bases had no gene match. The CDR3 reads CAWSPSTSGGVVPYEQYF. CDR3 coding DNA: TGTGCCTGGAGTCCGTCTACTAGCGGGGGGGTTGTTCCCTACGAGCAGTACTTC. The whole variable domain, filled in from reference TRBV30 and TRBJ2-7, reads SQTIHQWPATLVQPVGSPLSLECTVEGTSNPNLYWYRQAAGRGLQLLFYSVGIGQISSEVPQNLSASRPQDRQFILSSKKLLLSDSGFYLCAWSPSTSGGVVPYEQYFGPGTRLTVT.

The chain uses TRBV5-6 and TRBJ1-1; D is ambiguous. Germline V CDR1 and CDR2: SGHDT, YYEEEE. The CDR3 totals 13 residues. The germline V and J ends were trimmed by 0 bases and 10 bases, with 13 bases remaining between them. CDR3 sequence (DNA): TGTGCCAGCAGCTTGGCCGGAGGGATTGGAGCTTTCTTT. As protein: CASSLAGGIGAFF.

The V and J genes are TRBV18 and TRBJ2-7; D might be TRBD1 (5 bases). With 3 bases removed from V and 2 bases from J, the gap between germline ends came to 8 bases. Germline-derived CDR1 and CDR2 are KGHSH and LQKENI. CDR3 length: 13 amino acids. The DNA of the CDR3 is TGTGCCAGCTCACCTGTACAGGCCTACGAGCAGTACTTC. This codes for CASSPVQAYEQYF.

The chain combines TRBV10-3 with TRBJ2-7; TRBD1 matches 8 bases. CDR3 length: 15 amino acids. Germline trimming cut 5 bases from V and 6 bases from J; bases unmatched to any gene: 12. Germline V gene data show CDR1 as ENHRY and CDR2 as SYGVKD. The CDR3 DNA reads as TGTGCCATCAGTCAGGAGGGACAGGCGCTAGGCGAGCAGTACTTC. Translated: CAISQEGQALGEQYF.

V and J are TRBV30 and TRBJ2-7; D is perhaps TRBD1 (6 bases). The germline V and J ends were trimmed by 4 bases and 6 bases, with 19 bases remaining between them. In germline, CDR1 is GTSNPN, CDR2 SVGIG (reference sequence). The CDR3 is made up of 14 amino acids. The CDR3 DNA reads as TGTGCCTGGACCCGCGGCAGGGGATGGTTCGAGCAGTACTTC. It encodes CAWTRGRGWFEQYF.